What follows describes a single T cell receptor beta chain. Its specificity is unknown. The PCR made use of 60 Vbeta and 13 Jbeta primers. The assay was immunoSEQ multiplex PCR, and TCRdb's table has in-frame clones only and misses some. The sample lists approximately 160,000 clones; 65% to 85% were seen once. The ends were cut back, 5 bases at V and 4 bases at J, with 14 bases in the middle. The CDR3 is made up of 14 amino acids. Germline V CDR1 and CDR2: GTSNPN, SVGIG (reference sequence). These data originate in a study of cytomegalovirus exposure and HLA in healthy donors. Study overall: Researchers previously reported finding about 110 million unique TCR beta sequences from roughly 180 million T cells. Study-wide results and limits: Several of the most significant clusters appeared, in a later analysis, to be linked to common viral pathogens. Cytomegalovirus-associated status was assigned to more than 150 TCR beta chains.

Material for sequencing was PBMCs. This receptor was obtained from a woman aged 35 to 49 in good health and CMV-seropositive. The genes are TRBV30 and TRBJ2-2, with D maybe TRBD2 (6 bases). The CDR3 protein is CAWSGTWGTGELFF. CDR3 nucleotide sequence: TGTGCCTGGTCCGGGACTTGGGGCACCGGGGAGCTGTTTTTT.